A selection of T cell receptor beta chains follows, all from one sample in a study of blood T cell repertoires in COVID-19. Profiling relied on immunoSEQ multiplex PCR, and the TCRdb table lists in-frame clones only, not all of them. The sample consists of some 80,000 clones, about 88% of them appearing once. Sequenced: peripheral blood. These receptors were taken from a man between 60 and 70 years old with COVID-19, enrolled during active disease. Each CDR3 is given without its conserved first and last residue.

J	length	V	CDR3
TRBJ2-1	12	TRBV5-1	ASSIGTGDNEQF
TRBJ2-3	12	TRBV6-6	ATTSGASTDTQY
TRBJ1-2	12	TRBV5-4	ASSFGGQIYGYT
TRBJ2-5	13	TRBV11-3	ASSLSSGGQETQY
TRBJ2-2	13	TRBV5-5	ASSLTGIYSGELF
TRBJ2-4	15	TRBV28	ASSLNGGGQAKNIQY
TRBJ2-2	15	TRBV2	ASSDLAGGPNTGELF
TRBJ2-5	13	TRBV3-1/TRBV3-2	ASSQTTSGKETQY
TRBJ2-5	14	TRBV5-1	ASSLAQVGRGETQY
TRBJ2-3	15	TRBV11-3	ASSLQTGSGRTDTQY
TRBJ2-3	15	TRBV5-1	ASSVMGLAEPTDTQY
TRBJ2-5	12	TRBV19	ATRPGDYFQTQY
TRBJ2-6	13	TRBV9	ASSVGGAGANVLT
TRBJ2-2	13	TRBV4-1	ASRRTSGETGELF
TRBJ1-5	13	TRBV4-1	ASSQGTGGSQPQH
TRBJ2-7	9	TRBV7-2	ASSSYYEQY
TRBJ2-7	12	TRBV6-5	ASSYSGLGYEQY
TRBJ2-3	13	TRBV7-3	ASSLLTGIGDTQY
TRBJ2-7	13	TRBV6-5	ASSRYLTSGYEQY
TRBJ1-3	14	TRBV2	ASSEARGSSGNTIY
TRBJ2-1	11	TRBV7-3	ASSLSGSDEQF
TRBJ2-6	16	TRBV5-1	ASSSLDEGYSGANVLT
TRBJ1-4	13	TRBV7-9	ASSSMTYKGEKLF
TRBJ1-5	16	TRBV7-2	ASSSELVLAGRNQPQH
TRBJ1-5	14	TRBV7-9	ASSALGQGNNQPQH
TRBJ2-3	13	TRBV10-3	AIRWGTGSTDTQY
TRBJ1-5	12	TRBV6-5	ASRGGQGDQPQH
TRBJ1-2	14	TRBV5-1	ASSSTAGTSDYGYT
TRBJ1-2	12	TRBV19	ASSIDRGNGGYT
TRBJ2-1	13	TRBV19	ASSPGGTVYNEQF
TRBJ1-1	13	TRBV4-1	ASSRPTGGNTEAF
TRBJ2-2	13	TRBV6-1	ASSEAGTPPGELF
TRBJ2-1	11	TRBV11-2	ASSLDLGGEQF
TRBJ2-3	13	TRBV2	ASSEARRATDTQY
TRBJ1-5	12	TRBV5-1	ASSLAAGDQPQH
TRBJ2-7	15	TRBV18	ASSLGLAGGKFSEQY
TRBJ2-3	15	TRBV28	ASSPTRLAGQRDTQY
TRBJ2-3	14	TRBV11-2	ASSWASGVGTDTQY
TRBJ2-1	10	TRBV7-3	ASSSQGNEQF
TRBJ1-1	11	TRBV6-4	ASSAGMNTEAF
TRBJ1-2	12	TRBV7-9	ASSLDNRHHSYT
TRBJ1-3	15	TRBV5-4	ASSSETGESSGNTIY
TRBJ2-3	13	TRBV5-1	ASSSGTRETDTQY
TRBJ1-2	11	TRBV12-3/TRBV12-4	ASSFAGVYGYT
TRBJ1-4	13	TRBV7-2	ASSFQGSANEKLF
TRBJ2-7	10	TRBV20-1	SASFQRQEQY
TRBJ1-2	11	TRBV6-1	ASSEKTEYGYT
TRBJ1-5	13	TRBV3-1/TRBV3-2	ASSQGVGSGQPQH
TRBJ1-1	11	TRBV28	ASSTGGAPEAF
TRBJ1-1	14	TRBV5-6	ASSLDQVFIDTEAF
TRBJ2-2	13	TRBV5-4	ASSLPGLPTGELF
TRBJ1-2	14	TRBV3-1/TRBV3-2	ASSLTGDLRAGGYT
TRBJ1-2	13	TRBV9	ASSPRTGGYYGYT
TRBJ1-1	12	TRBV5-6	ASPGGGTNTEAF
TRBJ2-3	12	TRBV11-3	ASSLSGGGDTQY
TRBJ2-1	13	TRBV24-1	ATSGVLAGSNEQF
TRBJ1-6	13	TRBV9	ASSVEQGRNSPLH
TRBJ1-5	12	TRBV4-1	ASRAGAISGPQH
TRBJ2-1	13	TRBV19	ASSPTSGANNEQF